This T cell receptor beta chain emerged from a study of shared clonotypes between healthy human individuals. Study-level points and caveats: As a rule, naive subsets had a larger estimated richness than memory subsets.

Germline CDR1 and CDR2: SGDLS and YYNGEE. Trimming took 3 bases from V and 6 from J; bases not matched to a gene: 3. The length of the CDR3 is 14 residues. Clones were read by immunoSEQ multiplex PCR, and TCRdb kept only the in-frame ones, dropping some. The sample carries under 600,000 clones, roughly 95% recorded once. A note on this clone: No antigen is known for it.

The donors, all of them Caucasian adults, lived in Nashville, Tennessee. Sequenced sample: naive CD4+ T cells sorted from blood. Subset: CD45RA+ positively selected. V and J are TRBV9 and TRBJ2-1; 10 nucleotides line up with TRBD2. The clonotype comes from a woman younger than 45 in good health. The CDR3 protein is CASSELAGINEQFF. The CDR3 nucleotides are TGTGCCAGCAGCGAACTAGCGGGAATCAATGAGCAGTTCTTC.